This is a list of T cell receptor beta chains from one sample in a study of cytomegalovirus exposure and HLA in healthy donors. Generated by immunoSEQ multiplex PCR, the TCRdb table keeps only in-frame clones and is missing some. The table includes some 200,000 clones, around 78% detected once. The sequencing input was PBMCs. The receptors were sampled from a woman aged 30 to 39 in good health and CMV-seropositive. Both conserved end residues are part of each CDR3. Each record gives: D gene, clone size, V gene, J gene, CDR3 DNA, CDR3 protein. A D gene is named only where the DNA matches it firmly. The listing skips clone size in some rows; elsewhere it reads once, few, many or a size class.

NA	many	TRBV18	TRBJ1-1	TGTGCCAGCTCACCGGGGGGGCAGGGGTCAACAAACACTGAAGCTTTCTTT	CASSPGGQGSTNTEAFF
TRBD1	NA	TRBV6-5	TRBJ1-2	TGTGCCAGCAGTATCGGGACAGGGAGCTATGGCTACACCTTC	CASSIGTGSYGYTF
NA	once	TRBV25-1	TRBJ2-1	TGTGCCAGCAAATCCGGGAGCGAGCAGTTCTTC	CASKSGSEQFF
TRBD1	once	TRBV30	TRBJ1-1	TGTGCCTGGAGTGTACAGGGGTTGACTGAAGCTTTCTTT	CAWSVQGLTEAFF
NA	NA	TRBV4-3	TRBJ2-3	TGCGCCAGCAGCCAAGACCGGAGCGGAGCTCAACGATATACGCAGTATTTT	CASSQDRSGAQRYTQYF
TRBD1	NA	TRBV5-6	TRBJ1-2	TGTGCCAGCAGCCAAAGACAGGGGGGACCCGGTGGCTACACCTTC	CASSQRQGGPGGYTF
TRBD2	NA	TRBV4-1	TRBJ2-5	TGCGCCAGCAGCCAAGTGACTAGCGGGGACCGAAGGAGGTACTTC	CASSQVTSGDRRRYF
NA	NA	TRBV20-1	TRBJ2-7	TGCAGTGCTAGAGGGCTTTACGAGCAGTACTTC	CSARGLYEQYF
NA	NA	TRBV7-9	TRBJ1-5	TGTGCCAGCAGCTTGGACTATCCCCTCGGGCCCCAGCATTTT	CASSLDYPLGPQHF
NA	NA	TRBV25-1	TRBJ1-1	TGTGCCAGCACATTGACCCGGGGCACTGAAGCTTTCTTT	CASTLTRGTEAFF
NA	NA	TRBV28	TRBJ1-2	TGTGCCAGCAGTTCGGGCGGGTTTGTTGGCTACACCTTC	CASSSGGFVGYTF
NA	NA	TRBV18	TRBJ2-2	TGTGCCAGCTCAACCGGGACACCCGACACCGGGGAGCTGTTTTTT	CASSTGTPDTGELFF
NA	NA	TRBV2	TRBJ1-2	TGTGCCAGCAGTGATACAGGGAGTTATGGCTACACCTTC	CASSDTGSYGYTF
NA	NA	TRBV2	TRBJ1-4	TGTGCCAGCAGTTGGGGGGGAAAACTGTTTTTT	CASSWGGKLFF
TRBD1	once	TRBV2	TRBJ2-3	TGTGCCAGCCTTCACAAGGACAGGGGCACAGATACGCAGTATTTT	CASLHKDRGTDTQYF
TRBD2	NA	TRBV2	TRBJ2-1	TGTGCCAGCAGTGAACGGGATCCGACTAGCGGGTTTAGGGATGAGCAGTTCTTC	CASSERDPTSGFRDEQFF
NA	NA	TRBV6-6	TRBJ2-7	TGTGCCAGCAGTTCGTGGGCAGACAAGCAGTACTTC	CASSSWADKQYF
NA	once	TRBV29-1	TRBJ1-1	TGCAGCGTGGGGGGACGGGCGAACACTGAAGCTTTCTTT	CSVGGRANTEAFF
TRBD2	few	TRBV4-2	TRBJ2-7	TGTGCCAGCAGCCCCGGTGGCGGGAGCTCCTACGAGCAGTACTTC	CASSPGGGSSYEQYF
TRBD2	NA	TRBV6-6	TRBJ2-5	TGTGCCAGCAGTCACGGGACTAGATTAGTCGAGACCCAGTACTTC	CASSHGTRLVETQYF
NA	few	TRBV9	TRBJ1-3	TGTGCCAGCAGCTCCGGACTGAACTCTGGAAACACCATATATTTT	CASSSGLNSGNTIYF
NA	NA	TRBV27	TRBJ1-6	TGTGCCAGCAGTTTATGGGACTCCCTAACGACCCTCCACTTT	CASSLWDSLTTLHF
TRBD1	few	TRBV9	TRBJ1-4	TGTGCCAGCAGCTTATCACAGGGGGCAGTTGAAAAACTGTTTTTT	CASSLSQGAVEKLFF
TRBD2	NA	TRBV5-6	TRBJ2-3	TGTGCCAGCAGCTCCTGGACTAGCGGGAGCACAGATACGCAGTATTTT	CASSSWTSGSTDTQYF
TRBD1	NA	TRBV10-3	TRBJ2-5	TGTGCCATCAGTGAGCCAGGGGGCCAAGAGACCCAGTACTTC	CAISEPGGQETQYF
NA	NA	TRBV10-3	TRBJ1-2	TGTGCCATCAGTGAGTTTCGGGGGGAGAATGGCTACACCTTC	CAISEFRGENGYTF
TRBD1	NA	TRBV4-3	TRBJ2-3	TGCGCCAGCAGCTACGAGACAGGGGGCGCGGGCACAGATACGCAGTATTTT	CASSYETGGAGTDTQYF
NA	NA	TRBV6-1	TRBJ1-5	TGTGCCAGCAGCTGGAGTAGCAATCAGCCCCAGCATTTT	CASSWSSNQPQHF
NA	NA	TRBV4-1	TRBJ2-7	TGCGCCAGCAGCCAGGACAGAACCTACGAGCAGTACTTC	CASSQDRTYEQYF
NA	NA	TRBV7-2	TRBJ1-2	TGTGCCAGCAGCTTAGGCAGCGCAGGGATCCACTATGGCTACACCTTC	CASSLGSAGIHYGYTF
TRBD1	NA	TRBV10-3	TRBJ2-7	TGTGCCACCCAGGGACAGTTGGACGCCTACGAGCAGTACTTC	CATQGQLDAYEQYF
NA	NA	TRBV10-3	TRBJ1-1	TGTGCCATCAGTGATCGTACGGGGGAAGCTTTCTTT	CAISDRTGEAFF
NA	NA	TRBV14	TRBJ1-3	TGTGCCAGCAGCCAAGGCGATGGAAACACCATATATTTT	CASSQGDGNTIYF
NA	NA	TRBV6-5	TRBJ2-7	TGTGCCAGCAGTCAAGACAGGAGCTTCGAGCAGTACTTC	CASSQDRSFEQYF
TRBD1	NA	TRBV5-6	TRBJ1-2	TGTGCCAGCAGCTCACCCCAGGGGGTTGAAGGCTACACCTTC	CASSSPQGVEGYTF
TRBD1	NA	TRBV2	TRBJ1-2	TGTGCCAGCACTCCGGGACAGGCGGGGTTCTATGGCTACACCTTC	CASTPGQAGFYGYTF
TRBD2	few	TRBV29-1	TRBJ2-1	TGCAGCGCCCGGGACGGGGGGTCGTCTGAGCAGTTCTTC	CSARDGGSSEQFF
NA	NA	TRBV5-6	TRBJ2-7	TGTGCCAGCAGCCAAGCCACAGGGATCCACGAGCAGTACTTC	CASSQATGIHEQYF
NA	NA	TRBV5-1	TRBJ2-2	TGCGCCAGCAGCCTGAAGAGACAGTCGAACACCGGGGAGCTGTTTTTT	CASSLKRQSNTGELFF
NA	NA	TRBV5-1	TRBJ1-5	TGCGCCAGCAGCTTGGGACAGAATCAGCCCCAGCATTTT	CASSLGQNQPQHF
NA	NA	TRBV6-1	TRBJ1-1	TGTGCCAGCAGTGCCACGAGGATGAACACTGAAGCTTTCTTT	CASSATRMNTEAFF
TRBD1	few	TRBV25-1	TRBJ1-1	TGTGCCAGCAGTGAACGGACAGGTAACACTGAAGCTTTCTTT	CASSERTGNTEAFF
NA	NA	TRBV28	TRBJ2-3	TGTGCCAGCAGGCCCGGGGCCGACGGGACAAACCTCCCCACAGATACGCAGTATTTT	CASRPGADGTNLPTDTQYF
NA	once	TRBV7-2	TRBJ2-3	TGTGCCAGCAGCTTTGGTTCAAGGGGCAAGGCAGATACGCAGTATTTT	CASSFGSRGKADTQYF
NA	few	TRBV7-9	TRBJ1-6	TGTGCCAGCAGCCAAGCCGATTCACCCCTCCACTTT	CASSQADSPLHF
TRBD2	NA	TRBV6-6	TRBJ2-1	TGTGCCAGCAGTTACTCCGGACTAGCGGATAACAATGAGCAGTTCTTC	CASSYSGLADNNEQFF
TRBD1	NA	TRBV29-1	TRBJ1-2	TGCAGCGTTGAGACAGGGGGTAACTATGGCTACACCTTC	CSVETGGNYGYTF
TRBD1	once	TRBV2	TRBJ1-6	TGTGCCAGCAGCGGGACAGGAGATGATAATTCACCCCTCCACTTT	CASSGTGDDNSPLHF
TRBD1	NA	TRBV29-1	TRBJ1-2	TGCAGCGTTGAAGATCCGGAGACAGGGGGCTTTGGCTACACCTTC	CSVEDPETGGFGYTF
NA	NA	TRBV29-1	TRBJ1-1	TGCAGCGTTGTCTCATGGGGGGGGAGCATAAACACTGAAGCTTTCTTT	CSVVSWGGSINTEAFF
TRBD2	NA	TRBV4-3	TRBJ2-1	TGCGCCAGCAGCCAAGATGGAAGAGCGGGGGGGTACAATGAGCAGTTCTTC	CASSQDGRAGGYNEQFF
NA	NA	TRBV5-1	TRBJ2-6	TGCGCCAGCAGCTTACAGGCCACCGTCTCTGGGGCCAACGTCCTGACTTTC	CASSLQATVSGANVLTF